The TCR beta chain described here comes from a study of T cells in localized non-small cell lung cancer. Study-level results: A higher density of T cells in blood coincided with extended overall survival.

Using immunoSEQ multiplex PCR, the repertoire was profiled, and TCRdb retains in-frame clones only, with some absent. The sample holds 35,000 to 45,000 clones; 79% are singletons and the top ten take 30% to 40%. A remark on this clone: The antigen is not known.

Trimming removed 0 bases at V and 11 bases at J, with 8 bases between. Germline V gene data show CDR1 as SGHDT and CDR2 as YYEEEE. This CDR3 has 12 residues. This clonotype was obtained from a woman between 35 and 70 years old with stage II squamous cell lung carcinoma. The chain links TRBV5-6 to TRBJ1-4; D may be TRBD1 (5 bases). The sample here was PBMCs, taken before any cancer treatment. The CDR3: CASSLEEGKLFF. In nucleotides, the CDR3 is TGTGCCAGCAGCTTGGAAGAGGGGAAACTGTTTTTT.